These 27 T cell receptor beta chains were sequenced from one sample in a study of identical twins. TCRdb reanalysed the 5' RACE reads using MiXCR and keeps one entry per CDR3 protein. In the table there are roughly 710,000 distinct CDR3 sequences, over 5% of which are singletons. Specimen: naive T cells sorted from blood. These receptors came from a man between 18 and 29 years old in good health.

This clonotype has ten or more counts. The chain employs TRBV4-2 and TRBJ2-7; TRBD1 matches at 7 bases. The V and J ends lost 1 base and 3 bases, in that order; junction bases with no gene match: 9. This CDR3 is 16 amino acids long. Looked up from germline, CDR1 is LGHNA and CDR2 is YNFKEQ. The CDR3 here is CASSQGVGTANYEQYV. DNA of the CDR3: TGTGCCAGCAGCCAAGGCGTCGGGACAGCTAACTACGAGCAGTACGTC.

This clonotype was seen ten or more times. CDR3 region: CSINRVYTEAFF. The CDR3 DNA follows: TGCAGCATCAACAGGGTTTACACTGAAGCTTTCTTT. This chain uses TRBV29-1 with TRBJ1-1; D may be TRBD1 (6 bases). This CDR3 has 12 amino acids. Trimming shortened V by 8 bases and J by 3 bases, and 13 bases separated the two germline ends. Germline CDR1 SQVTM, CDR2 ANQGSEA.

This chain connects TRBV3-1 to TRBJ1-2; the D gene is possibly TRBD1 (6 bases). The CDR3 sequence is 15 residues long. V was cut by 1 base and J by 6 bases, with 15 bases left in between. Germline V gives CDR1 LGHDT, CDR2 YNNKEL (reference sequence). CDR3 sequence (DNA): TGTGCCAGCAGCCAAGCTACCAGGGGCGCGGATGGCTACACCTTC. Its translation is CASSQATRGADGYTF.

The chain combines TRBV29-1 with TRBJ1-1; maybe TRBD1 (5 bases). Trimming cost V 6 bases and J 1 base, with 9 bases left between them. The CDR3 loop spans 12 amino acids. From germline, CDR1 is SQVTM and CDR2 ANQGSEA. This CDR3 reads CSVRVWNTEAFF. The CDR3 DNA follows: TGCAGCGTCAGGGTTTGGAACACTGAAGCTTTCTTT.

The sample holds many counts of this clonotype. The V gene is TRBV9, the J gene TRBJ2-7, with 13 positions matching TRBD2. The CDR3 consists of 17 residues. The germline V gene encodes CDR1 SGDLS and CDR2 YYNGEE. J was trimmed by 7 bases and V by 0 bases; bases with no gene match: 10. This chain's CDR3 is CASSVGTSGRADQEQYF. The CDR3 DNA sequence: TGTGCCAGCAGCGTAGGTACTAGCGGGAGGGCCGATCAAGAGCAGTACTTC.

V and J are TRBV2 and TRBJ2-2; 9 positions agree with TRBD1. V gave up 0 bases and J gave up 5 bases; unmatched junction bases: 7. This CDR3 has 17 amino acids. Germline assignment: CDR1 SNHLY and CDR2 FYNNEI. The CDR3 coding sequence is TGTGCCAGCAGTGAAGCTACCGGGACAGGGTTTACCGGGGAGCTGTTTTTT. It translates to CASSEATGTGFTGELFF.

At least ten counts were recorded for this clonotype. The gene calls are TRBV6-1 and TRBJ2-7, with 10 positions matching TRBD2. J was trimmed by 2 bases and V by 0 bases; bases with no gene match: 10. CDR1 and CDR2 (germline): MNHNS, SASEGT. CDR3 length: 18 amino acids. The CDR3 DNA reads as TGTGCCAGCAGTGAAGCGGTCCCCGGGACTAGCGCTGCCTACGAGCAGTACGTC. Encoded protein: CASSEAVPGTSAAYEQYV.

The genes are TRBV9 and TRBJ2-4, with 9 positions matching TRBD1. This CDR3 spans 17 amino acids. Per the germline V gene, CDR1 is SGDLS and CDR2 is YYNGEE. Losses at the gene ends were 3 bases for V and 8 bases for J; bases not matched to a gene: 15. As DNA, the CDR3 is TGTGCCAGCAGCGCATCAACAGTACAGGGGGCAGCGGACATTCAGTACTTC. The encoded protein is CASSASTVQGAADIQYF.

This clonotype has a count of ten or more. The rearrangement uses TRBV5-1 and TRBJ1-1; perhaps TRBD1 as D (6 bases). This CDR3 comprises 14 residues. The V gene lost 4 bases and the J gene lost 2 bases, with 12 bases spanning the gap. Per the germline V gene, CDR1 is SGHRS and CDR2 is YFSETQ. CDR3 amino acids: CASSGGTFNTEAFF. The CDR3 coding sequence is TGCGCCAGCAGCGGGGGGACATTCAACACTGAAGCTTTCTTT.

This clonotype appeared many times. In DNA, the CDR3 is TGTGCCACCAGCCGACCCGGGACTCAATACGAGCAGTACTTC. Its translation is CATSRPGTQYEQYF. The chain recombines TRBV15 with TRBJ2-7; a weak D match, TRBD2 (6 bases). Trimming removed 5 bases from V and 4 bases from J, with 15 bases in between. Germline V gene data show CDR1 as LNHNV and CDR2 as YYDKDF (reference sequence). This CDR3 is 14 amino acids long.

This clonotype was seen many times. This chain joins TRBV12-3 or TRBV12-4 and TRBJ2-1, with a possible D match to TRBD1 (5 bases). There are 15 residues in the CDR3. V shed 3 bases and J shed 1 base, with 10 bases lying between them. CDR3 protein: CASSFFTGSYNEQFF. The CDR3 coding sequence is TGTGCCAGCAGTTTTTTTACAGGTTCCTACAATGAGCAGTTCTTC.

This clonotype was seen ten or more times. The CDR3 reads CASSLRRVGTEAFF. The DNA of the CDR3 is TGTGCCAGCAGTTTACGCAGGGTGGGCACTGAAGCTTTCTTT. This chain joins TRBV28 and TRBJ1-1; tentatively, D is TRBD1 (5 bases). The CDR3 spans 14 residues. Germline-derived CDR1 and CDR2 are MDHEN and SYDVKM. With 2 bases removed from V and 4 bases from J, the gap between germline ends came to 11 bases.

The CDR3 region is CASTPEAGVLTGELFF. The CDR3 DNA follows: TGCGCCAGCACCCCAGAGGCGGGAGTTCTTACCGGGGAGCTGTTTTTT. This chain joins TRBV5-1 and TRBJ2-2; TRBD2 matches 7 bases. This CDR3 has 16 amino acids. The V gene's germline CDR1 is SGHRS and CDR2 YFSETQ. V lost 6 bases and J lost 5; bases outside the gene matches: 13.

The table lists this clonotype with many counts. This rearrangement joins TRBV12-3 or TRBV12-4 to TRBJ1-3; no clear D. The CDR3 spans 14 residues. Between the trimmed V and J ends, which lost 1 base and 7 bases, there was a span of 11 bases. The CDR3 nucleotides are TGTGCCAGCAGTTTAGGATCTTTCCGGAACACCATATATTTT. This sequence encodes CASSLGSFRNTIYF.

The rearrangement joins TRBV5-1 to TRBJ2-7; 8 bases fit TRBD1. The CDR3 consists of 15 residues. The trim removed 2 bases at V and 5 bases at J, leaving 9 bases unmatched. The germline V gene encodes CDR1 SGHRS and CDR2 YFSETQ. In DNA, the CDR3 is TGCGCCAGCAGCTTTAACCCCAGGGGGCTTCACGAGCAGTACTTC. This translates into CASSFNPRGLHEQYF. Combining the CDR3 with reference TRBV5-1 and TRBJ2-7 gives the whole variable domain KAGVTQTPRYLIKTRGQQVTLSCSPISGHRSVSWYQQTPGQGLQFLFEYFSETQRNKGNFPGRFSGRQFSNSRSEMNVSTLELGDSALYLCASSFNPRGLHEQYFGPGTRLTVT.

This clonotype was counted ten times or more. The gene calls are TRBV5-1 and TRBJ2-1; D not certain. Trimming stripped 4 bases from V and 4 bases from J, with 15 bases between. This CDR3 is 15 amino acids long. Germline lookup yields CDR1 SGHRS and CDR2 YFSETQ. CDR3 nucleotide sequence: TGCGCCAGCAGCACGGGCCCCAGCCTTTACAATGAGCAGTTCTTC. Translating gives CASSTGPSLYNEQFF.

This chain joins TRBV7-8 and TRBJ2-1; D may correspond to TRBD1 or TRBD2 (5 bases each). Looked up from germline, CDR1 is SGHVS and CDR2 is FQNEAQ. CDR3 length equals 15 residues. The V gene lost 5 bases and the J gene lost 9 bases, with 20 bases spanning the gap. In DNA form, the CDR3 reads TGTGCCAGCAGCGGGGGTATTGCGTATTTCAGTGAGCAGTTCTTC. Encoded protein: CASSGGIAYFSEQFF.

The sample holds many counts of this clonotype. This chain joins TRBV12-3 or TRBV12-4 and TRBJ2-7, with 7 positions matching TRBD1. This CDR3 spans 14 amino acids. V was pared by 5 bases and J by 3 bases, with 7 bases of the junction left unmatched. CDR3 sequence reads: CASSVDRASYEQYV. In DNA, the CDR3 is TGTGCCAGCAGTGTCGACAGGGCCAGCTACGAGCAGTACGTC.

This clonotype came up a few times. V usage is TRBV6-1 and J usage is TRBJ2-3, with D possibly TRBD2 on 5 matching bases. CDR3 size: 15 residues. Looked up from germline, CDR1 is MNHNS and CDR2 is SASEGT. Trimming left V 8 bases short and J 0 bases short, with 15 bases between. CDR3 residues: CASFPSSSSTDTQYF. CDR3 DNA: TGTGCCAGCTTTCCTAGCAGCTCTAGCACAGATACGCAGTATTTT.

The genes are TRBV12-3 or TRBV12-4 and TRBJ2-2, with 8 bases that match TRBD2. After removal of 6 bases from V and 7 bases from J, the junction contained 4 bases not matched to a gene. This CDR3 contains 13 residues. CDR3 in amino acids: CASSRTSRGELFF. The DNA for the CDR3 is TGTGCCAGCAGCAGGACTAGCCGCGGGGAGCTGTTTTTT.

Ten or more counts support this clonotype. The chain is built from TRBV5-1 and TRBJ2-5, with 12 bases fitting TRBD1. With 6 bases clipped from V and 2 bases from J, the junction kept 8 bases outside the gene matches. The CDR3 is 16 residues long. Germline V lookup: CDR1 SGHRS, CDR2 YFSETQ. In nucleotides, the CDR3 is TGCGCCAGCAAGAGGTGGGACAGGGGGCCACAAGAGACCCAGTACTTC. This codes for CASKRWDRGPQETQYF.

Only a few counts were recorded for this clonotype. The J gene is TRBJ2-1, the V gene TRBV6-5, with 10 bases aligning to TRBD2. The germline CDR1 and CDR2 sequences are MNHEY and SVGAGI. J gave up 7 bases and V 0 bases, and 3 bases lay outside the gene matches. There are 15 residues in the CDR3. CDR3 amino acids: CASSYSPSGRNEQFF. The CDR3 DNA reads as TGTGCCAGCAGTTACTCGCCTAGCGGGAGAAATGAGCAGTTCTTC.

The table lists this clonotype with many counts. V is TRBV20-1 and J is TRBJ2-3, with TRBD2 matching 8 bases. Germline trimming cut 0 bases from V and 3 bases from J; bases unmatched to any gene: 5. The germline V gene encodes CDR1 DFQATT and CDR2 SNEGSKA (reference sequence). The CDR3 runs 15 residues. CDR3: CSARDLSGVTDTQYF. The CDR3 DNA reads as TGCAGTGCTAGAGATCTTAGCGGGGTTACAGATACGCAGTATTTT.

This clonotype was seen repeatedly, ten times or more. This chain links TRBV7-2 with TRBJ2-7; D remains ambiguous. From germline, CDR1 is SGHTA and CDR2 FQGNSA. V was cut by 3 bases and J by 0 bases, with 9 bases left in between. There are 14 residues in the CDR3. The DNA of the CDR3 is TGTGCCAGCAGCTTGCTGACCAACTCCTACGAGCAGTACTTC. It codes for CASSLLTNSYEQYF.

This clonotype was recorded many times. The J gene is TRBJ1-1, the V gene TRBV12-3 or TRBV12-4; 8 positions match TRBD1. V shed 3 bases, J shed 3 bases, and the junction held 3 bases outside the gene matches. The CDR3 totals 14 residues. The CDR3 DNA follows: TGTGCCAGCAGTTTCAGGGGGCTGGACACTGAAGCTTTCTTT. As protein: CASSFRGLDTEAFF.

This clonotype was observed at least ten times. J is TRBJ2-1 and V is TRBV24-1; 12 bases match TRBD2. CDR3 length: 17 amino acids. The V gene's germline CDR1 is KGHDR and CDR2 SFDVKD. J lost 1 base, V lost 0 bases, and 0 bases had no gene match. The CDR3 reads CATSDLGTSGSYNEQFF. The CDR3 coding sequence is TGTGCCACCAGTGATTTGGGGACTAGCGGGTCCTACAATGAGCAGTTCTTC.

The CDR3 sequence is CASSSTTGVPVHEQYV. The DNA of the CDR3 is TGCGCCAGCAGCTCAACAACAGGGGTCCCCGTCCACGAGCAGTACGTC. The chain carries TRBV5-1 and TRBJ2-7; 7 bases are shared with TRBD1. J gave up 5 bases and V 3 bases, and 14 bases lay outside the gene matches. Germline V gives CDR1 SGHRS, CDR2 YFSETQ. This CDR3 is 16 amino acids long.